This record looks at one T cell receptor (beta chain) sequence and its context. Its antigen remains unidentified. UMIs accompanied the 5'RACE template switching by which TCR beta cDNA was made. Reanalyzing the 5' RACE reads, TCRdb keeps one entry per CDR3 protein, without DNA. In total, the table holds 400,000 to 450,000 distinct CDR3 sequences. The data stem from a study of T cells expressing NK-cell markers. Study information: TCR beta repertoires came from sorted CD3+CD56+NKG2C+, CD3+CD56+NKG2C- and CD3+CD56-NKG2C+ T cells. The eight sequenced donors comprised seven who were HCMV-seropositive and one who was seronegative. Study-wide points: The CD3+CD56-NKG2C+ fraction of a handful of donors was also led by these clonotypes.

The CDR3 contains 17 residues. Germline CDR1 LGHNA, CDR2 YSLEER. This TCR was recovered from a woman aged 18 to 75 in good health. Sequencing input: blood T cells: a sorted CD56 or NKG2C T cell subset, CD4+ or CD8+ T cells, or bulk PBMC T cells (not recorded which). The chain combines TRBV4-3 with TRBJ1-1; TCRdb names TRBD1, which stays unverified in the absence of DNA. The CDR3 loop is CASSLYSGAGVYTEAFF.